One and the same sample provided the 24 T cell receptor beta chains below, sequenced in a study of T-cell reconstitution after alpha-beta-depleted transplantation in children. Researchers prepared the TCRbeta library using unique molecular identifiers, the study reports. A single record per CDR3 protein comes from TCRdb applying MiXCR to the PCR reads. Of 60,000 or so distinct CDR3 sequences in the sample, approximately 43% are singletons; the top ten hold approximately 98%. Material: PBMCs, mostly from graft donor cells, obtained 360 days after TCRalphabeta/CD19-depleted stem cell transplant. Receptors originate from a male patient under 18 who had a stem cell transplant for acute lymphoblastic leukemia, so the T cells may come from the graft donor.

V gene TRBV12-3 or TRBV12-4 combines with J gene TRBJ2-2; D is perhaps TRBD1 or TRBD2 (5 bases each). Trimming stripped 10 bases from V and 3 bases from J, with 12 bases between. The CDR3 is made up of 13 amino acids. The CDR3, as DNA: TGTGCCACCAGGGACCGCTACACCGGGGAGCTGTTTTTT. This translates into CATRDRYTGELFF.

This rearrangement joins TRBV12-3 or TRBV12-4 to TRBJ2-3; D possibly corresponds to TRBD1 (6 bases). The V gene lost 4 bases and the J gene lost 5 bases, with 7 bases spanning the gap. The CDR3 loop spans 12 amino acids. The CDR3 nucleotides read TGTGCCAGCAGTTCCAGGGGAGATACGCAGTATTTT. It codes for CASSSRGDTQYF.

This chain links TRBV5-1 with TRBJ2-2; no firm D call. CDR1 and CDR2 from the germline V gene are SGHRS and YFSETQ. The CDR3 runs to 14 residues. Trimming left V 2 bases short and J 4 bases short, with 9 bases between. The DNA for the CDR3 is TGCGCCAGCAGCTTAATATCGAGCACCGGGGAGCTGTTTTTT. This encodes CASSLISSTGELFF.

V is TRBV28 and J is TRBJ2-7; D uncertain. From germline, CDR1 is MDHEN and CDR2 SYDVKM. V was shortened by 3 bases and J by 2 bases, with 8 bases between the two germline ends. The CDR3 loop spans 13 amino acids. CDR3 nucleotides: TGTGCCAGCAGTTTTAGGGCGCCCTACGAGCAGTACTTC. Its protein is CASSFRAPYEQYF.

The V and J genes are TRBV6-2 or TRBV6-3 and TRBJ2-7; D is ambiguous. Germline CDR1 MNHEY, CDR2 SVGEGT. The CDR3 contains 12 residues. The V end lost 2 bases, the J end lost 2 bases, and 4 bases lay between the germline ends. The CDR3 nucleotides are TGTGCCAGCAGTTACGTTCCCTACGAGCAGTACTTC. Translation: CASSYVPYEQYF.

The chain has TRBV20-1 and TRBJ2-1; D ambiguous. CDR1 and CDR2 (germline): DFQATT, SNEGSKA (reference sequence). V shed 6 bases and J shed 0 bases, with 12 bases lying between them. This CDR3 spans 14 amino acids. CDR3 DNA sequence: TGCAGTGCCACGGATCCTTCCTCCTACAATGAGCAGTTCTTC. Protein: CSATDPSSYNEQFF.

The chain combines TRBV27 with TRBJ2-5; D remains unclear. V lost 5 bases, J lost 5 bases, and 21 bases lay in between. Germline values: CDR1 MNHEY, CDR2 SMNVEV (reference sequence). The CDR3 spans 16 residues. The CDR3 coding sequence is TGTGCCAGCAGTCCCACTGCCATGCTACGGTCGGAGACCCAGTACTTC. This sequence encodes CASSPTAMLRSETQYF.

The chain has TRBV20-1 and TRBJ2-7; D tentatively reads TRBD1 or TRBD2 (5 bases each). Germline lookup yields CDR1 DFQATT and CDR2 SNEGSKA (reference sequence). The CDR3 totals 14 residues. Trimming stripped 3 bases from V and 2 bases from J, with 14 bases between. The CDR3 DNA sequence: TGCAGTGCTAGCTTCGAGGGGAGAACCTACGAGCAGTACTTC. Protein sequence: CSASFEGRTYEQYF.

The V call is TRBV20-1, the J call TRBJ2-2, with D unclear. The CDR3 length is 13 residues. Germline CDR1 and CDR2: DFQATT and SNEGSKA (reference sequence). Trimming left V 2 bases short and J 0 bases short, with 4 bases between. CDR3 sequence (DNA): TGCAGTGCTAGAATAGCGAACACCGGGGAGCTGTTTTTT. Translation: CSARIANTGELFF.

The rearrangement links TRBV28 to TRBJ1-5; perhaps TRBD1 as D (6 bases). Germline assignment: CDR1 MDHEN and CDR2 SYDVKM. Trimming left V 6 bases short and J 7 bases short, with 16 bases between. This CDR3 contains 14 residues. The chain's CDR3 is CASRISRGGQPQHF. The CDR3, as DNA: TGTGCCAGCAGAATTTCCAGGGGAGGACAGCCCCAGCATTTT.

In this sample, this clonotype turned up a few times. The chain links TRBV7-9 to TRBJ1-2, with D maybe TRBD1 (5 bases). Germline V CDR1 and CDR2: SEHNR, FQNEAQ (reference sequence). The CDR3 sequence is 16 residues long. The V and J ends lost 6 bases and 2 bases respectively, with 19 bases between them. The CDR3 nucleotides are TGTGCCAGCAGTTTACGATTCGAAGGGACGAACTATGGCTACACCTTC. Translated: CASSLRFEGTNYGYTF.

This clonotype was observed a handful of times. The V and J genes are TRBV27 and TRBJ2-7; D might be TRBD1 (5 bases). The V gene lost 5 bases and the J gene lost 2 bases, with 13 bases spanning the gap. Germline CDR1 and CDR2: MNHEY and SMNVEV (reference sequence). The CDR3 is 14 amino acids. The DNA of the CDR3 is TGTGCCAGCAGTGCCTTACAGGTCCCCTACGAGCAGTACTTC. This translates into CASSALQVPYEQYF.

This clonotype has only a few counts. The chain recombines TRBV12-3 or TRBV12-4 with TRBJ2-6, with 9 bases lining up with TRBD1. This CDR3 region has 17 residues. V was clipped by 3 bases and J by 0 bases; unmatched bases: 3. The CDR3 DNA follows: TGTGCCAGCAGTTTCCGGGACAGGGACTCTGGGGCCAACGTCCTGACTTTC. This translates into CASSFRDRDSGANVLTF.

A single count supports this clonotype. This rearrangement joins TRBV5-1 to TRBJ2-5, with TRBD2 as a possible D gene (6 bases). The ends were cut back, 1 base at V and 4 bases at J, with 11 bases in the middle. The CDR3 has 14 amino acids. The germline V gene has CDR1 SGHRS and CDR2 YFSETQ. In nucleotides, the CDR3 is TGCGCCAGCAGCTTGTCCGGGAGTGTAGAGACCCAGTACTTC. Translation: CASSLSGSVETQYF. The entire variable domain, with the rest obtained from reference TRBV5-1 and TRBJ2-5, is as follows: KAGVTQTPRYLIKTRGQQVTLSCSPISGHRSVSWYQQTPGQGLQFLFEYFSETQRNKGNFPGRFSGRQFSNSRSEMNVSTLELGDSALYLCASSLSGSVETQYFGPGTRLLVL.

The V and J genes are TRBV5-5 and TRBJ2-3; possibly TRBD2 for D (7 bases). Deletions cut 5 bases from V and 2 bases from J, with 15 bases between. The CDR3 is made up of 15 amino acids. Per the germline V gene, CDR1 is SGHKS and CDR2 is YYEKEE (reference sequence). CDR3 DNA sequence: TGTGCCAGCAGGAAGGGGGAGGGTCCCACAGATACGCAGTATTTT. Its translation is CASRKGEGPTDTQYF.

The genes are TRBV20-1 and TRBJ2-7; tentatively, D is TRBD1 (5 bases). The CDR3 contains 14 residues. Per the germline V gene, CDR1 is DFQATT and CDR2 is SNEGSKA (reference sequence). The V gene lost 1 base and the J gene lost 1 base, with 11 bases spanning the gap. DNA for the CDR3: TGCAGTGCTAGAGGCGCAGGGTTTTCCTACGAGCAGTACTTC. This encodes CSARGAGFSYEQYF.

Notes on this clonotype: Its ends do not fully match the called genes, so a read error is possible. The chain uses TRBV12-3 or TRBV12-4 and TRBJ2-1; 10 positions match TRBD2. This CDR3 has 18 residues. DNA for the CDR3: TGTGCTAGCACCCTAGCGGGGGCCGGACCCGGCGTCTACAATGAGCAGTTCTTC. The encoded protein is CASTLAGAGPGVYNEQFF.

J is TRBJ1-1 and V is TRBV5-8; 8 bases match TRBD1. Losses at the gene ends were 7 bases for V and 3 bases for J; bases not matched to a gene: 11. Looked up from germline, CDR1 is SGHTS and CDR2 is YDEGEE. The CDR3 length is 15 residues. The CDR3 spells CASHRTGRGDTEAFF. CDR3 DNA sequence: TGTGCCAGCCATCGGACAGGGAGGGGGGACACTGAAGCTTTCTTT.

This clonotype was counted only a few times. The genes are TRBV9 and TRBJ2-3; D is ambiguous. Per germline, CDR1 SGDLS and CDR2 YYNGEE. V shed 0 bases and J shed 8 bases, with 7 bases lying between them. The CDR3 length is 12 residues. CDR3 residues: CASSVDPGTQYF. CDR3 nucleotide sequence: TGTGCCAGCAGCGTAGATCCGGGTACGCAGTATTTT.

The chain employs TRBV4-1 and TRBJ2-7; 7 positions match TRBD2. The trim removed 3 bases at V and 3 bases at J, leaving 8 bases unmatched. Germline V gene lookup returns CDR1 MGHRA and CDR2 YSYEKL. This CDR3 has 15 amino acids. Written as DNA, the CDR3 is TGCGCCAGCAGCCAGCCTCTGGGGGGGAACTACGAGCAGTACTTC. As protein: CASSQPLGGNYEQYF.

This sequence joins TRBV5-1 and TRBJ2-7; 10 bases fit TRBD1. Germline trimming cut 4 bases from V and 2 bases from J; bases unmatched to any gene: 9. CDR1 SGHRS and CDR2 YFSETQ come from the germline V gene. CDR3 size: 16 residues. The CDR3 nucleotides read TGCGCCAGCAGCGCACTAAGGGACAGGGGAACCTACGAGCAGTACTTC. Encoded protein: CASSALRDRGTYEQYF.

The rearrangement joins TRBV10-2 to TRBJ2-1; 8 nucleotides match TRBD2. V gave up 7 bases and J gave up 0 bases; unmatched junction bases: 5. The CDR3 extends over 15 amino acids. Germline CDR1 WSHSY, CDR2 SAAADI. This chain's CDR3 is CASTSGFSSYNEQFF. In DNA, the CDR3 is TGCGCCAGCACTAGCGGGTTCAGCTCCTACAATGAGCAGTTCTTC.

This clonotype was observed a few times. CDR3 coding DNA: TGTGCCAGCAGTTTCCGACTAGCGGGGGGAGAGACCCAGTACTTC. It yields the protein CASSFRLAGGETQYF. The chain employs TRBV12-3 or TRBV12-4 and TRBJ2-5, with 13 bases lining up with TRBD2. There are 15 residues in the CDR3. Unmatched junction bases numbered 2, after V lost 3 bases and J lost 4 bases.

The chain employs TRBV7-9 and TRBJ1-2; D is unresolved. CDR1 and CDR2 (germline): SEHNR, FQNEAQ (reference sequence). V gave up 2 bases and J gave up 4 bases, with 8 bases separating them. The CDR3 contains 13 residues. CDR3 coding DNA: TGTGCCAGCAGCTTACACGCGAGCTATGGCTACACCTTC. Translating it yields CASSLHASYGYTF.